These 20 T cell receptor beta chains were sequenced from one sample in a study of blood T cell repertoires in COVID-19. The repertoire was sequenced with immunoSEQ multiplex PCR; TCRdb's copy has only in-frame clones and lacks some. This sample has over 250,000 clones; approximately 93% occur once, and the top ten carry 2% to 2.5%. The sample consisted of peripheral blood. The source of these receptors is a woman in her twenties or thirties with COVID-19, enrolled during active disease.

This CDR3 reads CASSGGGLAEGGNEQYF. The CDR3 DNA is TGTGCCAGCAGTGGCGGGGGACTAGCGGAAGGGGGAAACGAGCAGTACTTC. The J gene is TRBJ2-7, the V gene TRBV28; 11 bases map to TRBD2. Germline CDR1 reads MDHEN; CDR2 reads SYDVKM. CDR3 length: 17 residues. The V gene end was trimmed by 5 bases and the J gene end by 5 bases; junction bases not matched to a gene: 14.

This clone was detected a few times. The CDR3 nucleotides read TGTGCCAGCTGGGGGGGTTCGGAGACCCAGTACTTC. Translated: CASWGGSETQYF. The chain recombines TRBV2 with TRBJ2-5; TRBD2 agrees at 7 bases. V dropped 8 bases and J dropped 5; count of bases not matched to a gene: 5. The length of the CDR3 is 12 residues. Germline CDR1 SNHLY, CDR2 FYNNEI.

The chain uses TRBV30 and TRBJ1-5; TRBD1 might be the D (5 bases). Trimming removed 0 bases at V and 6 bases at J, with 6 bases between. CDR1 is GTSNPN and CDR2 is SVGIG in the germline V gene (reference sequence). The CDR3 spans 12 residues. CDR3 sequence (DNA): TGTGCCTGGAGTGTAAGGGGTCAGCCCCAGCATTTT. This translates into CAWSVRGQPQHF. Full variable domain (missing parts from reference TRBV30 and TRBJ1-5): SQTIHQWPATLVQPVGSPLSLECTVEGTSNPNLYWYRQAAGRGLQLLFYSVGIGQISSEVPQNLSASRPQDRQFILSSKKLLLSDSGFYLCAWSVRGQPQHFGDGTRLSIL.

The chain has TRBV7-2 and TRBJ2-1; 11 bases line up with TRBD1. Looked up from germline, CDR1 is SGHTA and CDR2 is FQGNSA. This CDR3 is 17 amino acids long. With V trimmed by 3 bases and J by 1 base, 5 bases remained unmatched. CDR3 DNA sequence: TGTGCCAGCAGCTTTAGGACAGGGGGCGAGTCCTACAATGAGCAGTTCTTC. Amino acid sequence: CASSFRTGGESYNEQFF.

This chain uses TRBV5-3 with TRBJ2-7; TRBD2 is a possible D gene (5 bases). TRBV5-3 is noted as an ORF with a role that remains uncertain. This CDR3 is built from 12 residues. V dropped 4 bases and J dropped 7 bases, with 12 bases sitting between them. The CDR3 loop reads CARSGSWREQYF. CDR3 DNA: TGTGCCAGAAGCGGGAGTTGGAGAGAGCAGTACTTC.

The genes are TRBV28 and TRBJ2-7; 10 bases line up with TRBD1. V lost 5 bases, J lost 4 bases, and 8 bases stayed unmatched. From germline, CDR1 is MDHEN and CDR2 SYDVKM. The CDR3 contains 15 residues. The CDR3 DNA is TGTGCCAGCAGTCGGGACAGGGGTATTGTATACGAGCAGTACTTC. Translating gives CASSRDRGIVYEQYF.

CDR3 in amino acids: CASSSSSGRGETQYF. CDR3 DNA: TGTGCCAGCAGCTCCTCTAGCGGGAGAGGGGAGACCCAGTACTTC. V usage is TRBV13 and J usage is TRBJ2-5; 10 positions match TRBD2. The CDR3 contains 15 residues. CDR1 is PRHDT and CDR2 is FYEKMQ in the germline V gene (reference sequence). The V and J ends lost 4 bases and 5 bases, in that order; junction bases with no gene match: 7.

As to this clone: This sample includes further DNA sequences coding for the same CDR3. The rearrangement joins TRBV5-1 to TRBJ2-3, with 14 bases lining up with TRBD2. This CDR3 region has 16 residues. Germline V CDR1 and CDR2: SGHRS, YFSETQ. V dropped 4 bases and J dropped 3; count of bases not matched to a gene: 4. CDR3 protein: CASSPGTSGSTDTQYF. For the CDR3, the DNA is TGCGCCAGCAGCCCTGGGACTAGCGGGAGTACAGATACGCAGTATTTT.

The CDR3 sequence is CATSDQPSLTGSYEQYF. DNA of the CDR3: TGTGCCACCAGTGACCAACCCTCTTTGACAGGAAGTTACGAGCAGTACTTC. V is TRBV24-1 and J is TRBJ2-7; tentatively, D is TRBD1 (6 bases). Trimming pared 4 bases from V and 4 bases from J, leaving 22 bases between. Germline V gene lookup returns CDR1 KGHDR and CDR2 SFDVKD. CDR3 length: 17 amino acids.

The chain couples TRBV20-1 to TRBJ2-7; a possible D gene is TRBD2 (5 bases). The CDR3 is 11 amino acids. Trimming stripped 4 bases from V and 5 bases from J, with 9 bases between. Germline V gives CDR1 DFQATT, CDR2 SNEGSKA (reference sequence). DNA of the CDR3: TGCAGTGCTATCGACGGGGACGAGCAGTACTTC. Amino acids: CSAIDGDEQYF.

The rearrangement uses TRBV27 and TRBJ1-1; D perhaps matches TRBD1 (5 bases). CDR1 MNHEY and CDR2 SMNVEV come from the germline V gene (reference sequence). The CDR3 is made up of 13 amino acids. V was clipped by 8 bases and J by 1 base, with 11 bases between them. CDR3 coding DNA: TGTGCCAGCCGAAGCAGGGCGAACACTGAAGCTTTCTTT. Translating it yields CASRSRANTEAFF.

The rearrangement links TRBV9 to TRBJ1-3, with 7 bases fitting TRBD1. The CDR3 covers 14 residues. Germline V gives CDR1 SGDLS, CDR2 YYNGEE. Trimming at V came to 4 bases and at J to 7 bases, leaving 8 bases not matched to a gene. This CDR3 is CASSTTGSRNTIYF. CDR3 DNA: TGTGCCAGCAGCACGACAGGGTCTCGGAACACCATATATTTT.

The chain joins TRBV4-1 to TRBJ2-1, with 10 bases lining up with TRBD2. Germline V lookup: CDR1 MGHRA, CDR2 YSYEKL. Trimming removed 2 bases from V and 9 bases from J; junction bases left unmatched: 13. This CDR3 is built from 17 residues. CDR3: CASSQSGASGSSSEQFF. The CDR3 DNA reads as TGCGCCAGCAGCCAATCGGGGGCTAGCGGGAGTTCGAGTGAGCAGTTCTTC.

The chain joins TRBV5-4 to TRBJ1-2; D is unresolved. The CDR3 sequence is 12 residues long. CDR1 and CDR2 (germline): SGHNT, YYREEE (reference sequence). The V gene lost 2 bases and the J gene lost 6 bases, with 8 bases spanning the gap. CDR3 DNA: TGTGCCAGCAGCTTAATAGAAGATGGCTACACCTTC. Translation gives CASSLIEDGYTF.

There are a few counts of this clone. The chain carries TRBV6-5 and TRBJ2-2; D is perhaps TRBD1 (6 bases). The CDR3 runs to 15 residues. V dropped 6 bases and J dropped 0 bases, with 11 bases sitting between them. Per germline, CDR1 MNHEY and CDR2 SVGAGI. The CDR3 is CASSLQGPNTGELFF. The DNA for the CDR3 is TGTGCCAGCAGCTTACAGGGCCCGAACACCGGGGAGCTGTTTTTT.

A single count supports this clone. The V call is TRBV7-9, the J call TRBJ2-2; 12 nucleotides line up with TRBD2. Germline CDR1 SEHNR, CDR2 FQNEAQ (reference sequence). The CDR3 covers 17 residues. V lost 1 base and J lost 7; bases outside the gene matches: 7. The CDR3 region is CASSLGLAGVVGGELFF. CDR3 bases: TGTGCCAGCAGCTTAGGACTAGCGGGAGTCGTTGGCGGGGAGCTGTTTTTT.

This clone was detected once. The rearrangement uses TRBV7-2 and TRBJ1-1; 8 positions match TRBD1. Per the germline V gene, CDR1 is SGHTA and CDR2 is FQGNSA. The CDR3 has 14 amino acids. Trimming took 5 bases from V and 4 from J; bases not matched to a gene: 6. The CDR3 is CASSPWTGSTEAFF. The CDR3 nucleotides are TGTGCCAGCAGCCCTTGGACAGGGAGCACTGAAGCTTTCTTT.

The chain has TRBV6-6 and TRBJ2-1, with D possibly TRBD2 on 6 matching bases. The CDR3 loop spans 14 amino acids. With 6 bases removed from V and 6 bases from J, the gap between germline ends came to 15 bases. Germline lookup yields CDR1 MNHNY and CDR2 SVGAGI (reference sequence). CDR3: CASRESGASNEQFF. The CDR3 bases are TGTGCCAGCAGGGAGTCGGGAGCTAGCAATGAGCAGTTCTTC.

The rearrangement uses TRBV7-9 and TRBJ2-1, with TRBD2 matching over 7 bases. V dropped 1 base and J dropped 2; count of bases not matched to a gene: 2. The CDR3 length is 15 residues. Germline loops: CDR1 SEHNR, CDR2 FQNEAQ (reference sequence). CDR3 sequence reads: CASSLVGGPYNEQFF. The DNA of the CDR3 is TGTGCCAGCAGCTTAGTGGGAGGGCCCTACAATGAGCAGTTCTTC.

The gene calls are TRBV6-5 and TRBJ2-1; a possible D gene is TRBD2 (6 bases). The germline CDR1 and CDR2 sequences are MNHEY and SVGAGI. This CDR3 contains 12 residues. V was shortened by 6 bases and J by 10 bases, with 13 bases between the two germline ends. CDR3 protein: CASSRGGLEQFF. Written as DNA, the CDR3 is TGTGCCAGCAGCCGGGGAGGACTGGAGCAGTTCTTC.